These 11 T cell receptor beta chains were sequenced from one sample in a study of cytomegalovirus exposure and HLA in healthy donors. PCR was performed using 60 Vbeta and 13 Jbeta primers. Some clones are missing from TCRdb's copy, which holds only in-frame ones; the method was immunoSEQ multiplex PCR. Of about 160,000 clones in the sample, about four fifths were seen once. Sequenced sample: PBMCs. The receptor set was obtained from a woman in her twenties or thirties in good health and CMV-seropositive.

The chain links TRBV7-8 to TRBJ2-1; 7 bases align to TRBD1. CDR1 is SGHVS, CDR2 FQNEAQ, per germline. The CDR3 loop spans 14 amino acids. The ends lost 5 bases at V and 6 bases at J; junction bases unmatched: 7. The CDR3 is CASSTQTGVNEQFF. CDR3 nucleotide sequence: TGTGCCAGCAGCACCCAAACAGGGGTCAATGAGCAGTTCTTC.

The V call is TRBV28, the J call TRBJ2-5; no clear D. There are 12 residues in the CDR3. V lost 6 bases and J lost 1, with 6 bases in between. The germline V gene has CDR1 MDHEN and CDR2 SYDVKM. CDR3 protein: CASSSIQETQYF. DNA for the CDR3: TGTGCCAGCAGCAGTATCCAAGAGACCCAGTACTTC.

The chain employs TRBV21-1 and TRBJ2-7; whether TRBD1, the table's D call, matches the DNA was not checked. TRBV21-1 is tagged as a pseudogene. This CDR3 contains 11 residues. The CDR3 loop is CASSSSYEQYF. The CDR3 DNA follows: TGTGCCAGCAGCAGCAGCTACGAGCAGTACTTC.

This sequence joins TRBV5-6 and TRBJ1-1; TRBD1 matches 9 bases. This CDR3 is built from 15 residues. Germline values: CDR1 SGHDT, CDR2 YYEEEE. The J segment lost 1 base and the V segment lost 4 bases, leaving 5 bases of the junction unmatched. As DNA, the CDR3 is TGTGCCAGCAGCCAGACAGGGGGGGGGAACACTGAAGCTTTCTTT. As protein: CASSQTGGGNTEAFF.

The chain links TRBV11-1 to TRBJ1-2; 9 nucleotides line up with TRBD1. This CDR3 comprises 14 residues. Germline V gene lookup returns CDR1 SGHAT and CDR2 FQDESV (reference sequence). Germline trimming cut 5 bases from V and 4 bases from J; bases unmatched to any gene: 5. The CDR3 region is CASSPGQGSYGYTF. CDR3 DNA sequence: TGTGCCAGCAGCCCGGGACAGGGTAGCTATGGCTACACCTTC.

The chain couples TRBV4-1 to TRBJ1-2, with D possibly being TRBD1 (5 bases). V was shortened by 1 base and J by 7 bases, with 16 bases between the two germline ends. The CDR3 contains 15 residues. CDR1 and CDR2 from the germline V gene are MGHRA and YSYEKL. In DNA form, the CDR3 reads TGCGCCAGCAGCCAAGTTGGGGCAGGGCGTGGTGGCTACACCTTC. It is translated as CASSQVGAGRGGYTF.

This chain uses TRBV6-5 with TRBJ1-5; D is undetermined. The CDR3 sequence is 13 residues long. The germline V gene has CDR1 MNHEY and CDR2 SVGAGI. V was trimmed by 0 bases and J by 11 bases, leaving 11 bases between them. In DNA, the CDR3 is TGTGCCAGCAGTTACTCGAGGGTAGGCTCCCAGCATTTT. It yields the protein CASSYSRVGSQHF.

The chain links TRBV5-1 to TRBJ2-2; D gene unclear. Germline CDR1 and CDR2: SGHRS and YFSETQ. There are 14 residues in the CDR3. Trimming took 0 bases from V and 4 from J, leaving 7 bases between them. The CDR3, as DNA: TGCGCCAGCAGCTTGGGACAACTCACCGGGGAGCTGTTTTTT. Amino acids: CASSLGQLTGELFF.

This clone was observed a single time. The chain recombines TRBV11-2 with TRBJ1-6; 8 bases are a match to TRBD1. This CDR3 has 16 residues. V shed 7 bases and J 1 base; nucleotides not matched to a gene: 6. The germline V gene encodes CDR1 SGHAT and CDR2 FQNNGV. The CDR3 protein is CASNTGGRSYNSPLHF. In DNA, the CDR3 is TGTGCCAGCAACACAGGGGGGAGGTCCTATAATTCACCCCTCCACTTT.

This clone was detected a few times. The rearrangement uses TRBV4-3 and TRBJ1-3; TRBD1 aligns across 8 bases. Germline-derived CDR1 and CDR2 are LGHNA and YSLEER. V lost 0 bases and J lost 6; bases outside the gene matches: 7. The CDR3 length is 16 residues. The CDR3 is CASSQEWGRGPNTIYF. The CDR3 region has the DNA TGCGCCAGCAGCCAAGAATGGGGCAGGGGGCCAAACACCATATATTTT.

This clone was detected only once. The CDR3 here is CASSDQGLGNIQYF. The CDR3 coding sequence is TGTGCCAGCAGTGACCAGGGACTGGGAAACATTCAGTACTTC. The gene calls are TRBV2 and TRBJ2-4; a possible D gene is TRBD2 (6 bases). This CDR3 comprises 14 residues. Trimming pared 3 bases from V and 6 bases from J, leaving 12 bases between. The germline V gene encodes CDR1 SNHLY and CDR2 FYNNEI.